The T cell receptor (beta chain) described here comes from a study of T cell clonotyping in hematopoietic cell transplantation. Study-wide results and limits: Pathologically expanded recipient clonotypes increased progressively from day 30 to day 180 as diversity fell. At the given depth, recipient repertoires were over 97% de novo clonotypes. Graft donor and pretransplant recipient Inverse Simpson Index values predicted broader posttransplant TCR diversity. Without cell sorting, CD4 versus CD8 contributions remain unresolved.

As to this clone: The antigen remains unidentified.

Data came from immunoSEQ multiplex PCR; TCRdb stores just in-frame clones and leaves some out. The table has 65,000 to 75,000 clones, around 94% seen once. Sequencing was carried out using peripheral blood mononuclear cells. This receptor was identified in a man aged 45 to 65 in good health. Some clones in this sample may be carry-over from other donors' samples.

CDR3 DNA: TGTGCCAGTAATCCGGGACAGGGGGCCTACGAGCAGTACTTC. Encoded protein: CASNPGQGAYEQYF. This chain connects TRBV19 to TRBJ2-7, with 11 bases lining up with TRBD1. The germline gives CDR1 LNHDA, CDR2 SQIVND (reference sequence). J lost 2 bases, V lost 7 bases, and 4 bases had no gene match. There are 14 residues in the CDR3. The variable domain in full, completed from reference TRBV19 and TRBJ2-7, reads DGGITQSPKYLFRKEGQNVTLSCEQNLNHDAMYWYRQDPGQGLRLIYYSQIVNDFQKGDIAEGYSVSREKKESFPLTVTSAQKNPTAFYLCASNPGQGAYEQYFGPGTRLTVT.